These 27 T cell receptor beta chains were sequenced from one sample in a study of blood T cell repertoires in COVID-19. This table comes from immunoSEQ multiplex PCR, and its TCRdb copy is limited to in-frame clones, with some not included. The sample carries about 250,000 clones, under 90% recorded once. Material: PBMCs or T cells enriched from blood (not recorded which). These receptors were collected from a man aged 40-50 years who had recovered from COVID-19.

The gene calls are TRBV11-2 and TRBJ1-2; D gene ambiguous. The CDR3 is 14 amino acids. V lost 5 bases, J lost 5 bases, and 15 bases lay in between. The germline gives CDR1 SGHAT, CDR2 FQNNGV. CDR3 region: CASSHEKLGYGYTF. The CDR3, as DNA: TGTGCCAGCAGCCACGAAAAGCTCGGGTATGGCTACACCTTC. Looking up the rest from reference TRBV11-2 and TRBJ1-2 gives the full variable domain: EAGVAQSPRYKIIEKRQSVAFWCNPISGHATLYWYQQILGQGPKLLIQFQNNGVVDDSQLPKDRFSAERLKGVDSTLKIQPAKLEDSAVYLCASSHEKLGYGYTFGSGTRLTVV.

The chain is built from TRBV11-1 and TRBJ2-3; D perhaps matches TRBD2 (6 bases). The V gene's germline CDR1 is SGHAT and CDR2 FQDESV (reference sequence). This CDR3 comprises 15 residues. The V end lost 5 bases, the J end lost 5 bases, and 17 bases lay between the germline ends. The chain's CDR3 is CASSRLPGVGDTQYF. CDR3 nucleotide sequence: TGTGCCAGCAGCCGACTCCCGGGGGTCGGAGATACGCAGTATTTT.

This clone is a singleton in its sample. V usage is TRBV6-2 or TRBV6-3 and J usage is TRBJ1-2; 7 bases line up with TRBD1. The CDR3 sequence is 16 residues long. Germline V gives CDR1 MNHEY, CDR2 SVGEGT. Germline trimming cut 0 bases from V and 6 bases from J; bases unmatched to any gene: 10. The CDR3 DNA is TGTGCCAGCAGTTACTCTTCGACAGGGTTTAGTCATGGCTACACCTTC. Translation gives CASSYSSTGFSHGYTF.

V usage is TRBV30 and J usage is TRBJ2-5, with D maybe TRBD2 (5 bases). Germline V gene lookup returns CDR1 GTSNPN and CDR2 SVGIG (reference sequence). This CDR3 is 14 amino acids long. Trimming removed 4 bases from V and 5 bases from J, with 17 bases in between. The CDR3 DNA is TGTGCCTGGAAGAGGGTGTTAACGGGGGAGACCCAGTACTTC. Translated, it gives CAWKRVLTGETQYF. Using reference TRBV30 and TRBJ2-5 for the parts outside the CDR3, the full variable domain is SQTIHQWPATLVQPVGSPLSLECTVEGTSNPNLYWYRQAAGRGLQLLFYSVGIGQISSEVPQNLSASRPQDRQFILSSKKLLLSDSGFYLCAWKRVLTGETQYFGPGTRLLVL.

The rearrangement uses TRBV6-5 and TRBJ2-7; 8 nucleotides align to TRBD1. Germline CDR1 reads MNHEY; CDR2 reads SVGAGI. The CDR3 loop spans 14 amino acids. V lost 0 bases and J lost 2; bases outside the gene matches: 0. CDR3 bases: TGTGCCAGCAGTTACTCACAGGGGGCCTACGAGCAGTACTTC. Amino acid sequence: CASSYSQGAYEQYF.

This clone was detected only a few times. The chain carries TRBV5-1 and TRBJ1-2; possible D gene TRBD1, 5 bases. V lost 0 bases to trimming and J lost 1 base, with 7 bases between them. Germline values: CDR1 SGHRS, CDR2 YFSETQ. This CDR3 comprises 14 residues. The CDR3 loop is CASSLDRSNYGYTF. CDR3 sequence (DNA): TGCGCCAGCAGCTTGGACAGGAGTAACTATGGCTACACCTTC.

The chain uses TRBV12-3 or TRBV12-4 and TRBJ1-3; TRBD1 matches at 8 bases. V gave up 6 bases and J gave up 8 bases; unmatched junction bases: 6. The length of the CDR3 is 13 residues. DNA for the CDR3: TGTGCCAGCAGCAGGGGGCTGGGGGACACCATATATTTT. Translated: CASSRGLGDTIYF.

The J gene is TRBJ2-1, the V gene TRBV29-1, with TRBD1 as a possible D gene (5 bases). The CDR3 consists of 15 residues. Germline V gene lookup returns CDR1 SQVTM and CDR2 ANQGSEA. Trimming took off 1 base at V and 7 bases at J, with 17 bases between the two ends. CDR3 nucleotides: TGCAGCGTTGAAGTAGAACAGGCGTCTTGGAATGAGCAGTTCTTC. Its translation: CSVEVEQASWNEQFF.

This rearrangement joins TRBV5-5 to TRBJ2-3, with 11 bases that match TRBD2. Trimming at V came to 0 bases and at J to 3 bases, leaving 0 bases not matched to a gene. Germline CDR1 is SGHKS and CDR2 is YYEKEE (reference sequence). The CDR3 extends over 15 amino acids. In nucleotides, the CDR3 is TGTGCCAGCAGCTTGGGACTAGCGGGGACAGATACGCAGTATTTT. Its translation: CASSLGLAGTDTQYF. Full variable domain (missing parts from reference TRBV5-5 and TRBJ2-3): DAGVTQSPTHLIKTRGQQVTLRCSPISGHKSVSWYQQVLGQGPQFIFQYYEKEERGRGNFPDRFSARQFPNYSSELNVNALLLGDSALYLCASSLGLAGTDTQYFGPGTRLTVL.

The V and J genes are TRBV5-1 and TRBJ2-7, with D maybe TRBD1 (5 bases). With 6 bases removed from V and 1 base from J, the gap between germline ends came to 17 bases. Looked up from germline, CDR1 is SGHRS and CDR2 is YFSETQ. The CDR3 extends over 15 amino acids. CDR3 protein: CASIPGGAGSYEQYF. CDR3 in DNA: TGCGCCAGCATCCCGGGCGGAGCAGGGTCCTACGAGCAGTACTTC.

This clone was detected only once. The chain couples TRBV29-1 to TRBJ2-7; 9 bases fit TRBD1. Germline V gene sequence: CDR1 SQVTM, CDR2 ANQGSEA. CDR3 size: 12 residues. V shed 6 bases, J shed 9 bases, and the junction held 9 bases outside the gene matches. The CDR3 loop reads CSVTGTGWVQYF. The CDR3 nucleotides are TGCAGCGTCACCGGGACAGGGTGGGTGCAGTACTTC.

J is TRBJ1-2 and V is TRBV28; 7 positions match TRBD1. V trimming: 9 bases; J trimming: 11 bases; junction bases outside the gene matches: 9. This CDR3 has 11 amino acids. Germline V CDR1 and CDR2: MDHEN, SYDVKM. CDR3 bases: TGTGCCAGTGACACCGGGACAGAGTACACCTTC. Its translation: CASDTGTEYTF.

This chain's CDR3 is CASNSPHSERSYNEQFF. CDR3 nucleotides: TGTGCCAGCAACTCACCCCATAGCGAGCGATCCTACAATGAGCAGTTCTTC. This chain joins TRBV7-9 and TRBJ2-1; tentatively, D is TRBD2 (5 bases). CDR3 length equals 17 residues. In germline, CDR1 is SEHNR, CDR2 FQNEAQ (reference sequence). V was cut by 7 bases and J by 1 base, with 20 bases left in between. Using reference TRBV7-9 and TRBJ2-1 for the parts outside the CDR3, the full variable domain is DTGVSQNPRHKITKRGQNVTFRCDPISEHNRLYWYRQTLGQGPEFLTYFQNEAQLEKSRLLSDRFSAERPKGSFSTLEIQRTEQGDSAMYLCASNSPHSERSYNEQFFGPGTRLTVL.

The CDR3 loop is CASSTPGGASTEAFF. CDR3 coding DNA: TGTGCCAGTAGTACCCCGGGGGGAGCGAGCACTGAAGCTTTCTTT. The chain joins TRBV19 to TRBJ1-1; TRBD1 is a possible D gene (5 bases). Germline CDR1 is LNHDA and CDR2 is SQIVND (reference sequence). Deletions cut 4 bases from V and 4 bases from J, with 16 bases between. The length of the CDR3 is 15 residues.

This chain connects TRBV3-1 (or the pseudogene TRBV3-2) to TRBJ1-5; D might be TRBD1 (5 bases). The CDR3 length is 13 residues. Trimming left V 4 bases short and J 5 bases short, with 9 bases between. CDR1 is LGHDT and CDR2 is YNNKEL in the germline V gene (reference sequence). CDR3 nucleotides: TGTGCCAGCAGCCGCCTCAGGGATCAGCCCCAGCATTTT. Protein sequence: CASSRLRDQPQHF.

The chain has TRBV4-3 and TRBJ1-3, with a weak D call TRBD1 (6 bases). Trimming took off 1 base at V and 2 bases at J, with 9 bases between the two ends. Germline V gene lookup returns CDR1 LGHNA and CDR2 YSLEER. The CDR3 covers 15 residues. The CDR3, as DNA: TGCGCCAGCAGCCAAGGCAGGGGAACTGGAAACACCATATATTTT. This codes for CASSQGRGTGNTIYF.

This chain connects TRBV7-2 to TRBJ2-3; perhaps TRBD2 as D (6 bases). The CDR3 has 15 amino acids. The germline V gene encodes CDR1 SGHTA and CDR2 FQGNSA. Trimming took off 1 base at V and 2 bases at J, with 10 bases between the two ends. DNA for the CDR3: TGTGCCAGCAGCTTAGGAGCGGGCCCCACAGATACGCAGTATTTT. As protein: CASSLGAGPTDTQYF.

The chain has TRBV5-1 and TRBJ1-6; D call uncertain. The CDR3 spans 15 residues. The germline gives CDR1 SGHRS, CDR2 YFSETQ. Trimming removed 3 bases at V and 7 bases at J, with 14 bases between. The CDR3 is CASSWRGGENSPLHF. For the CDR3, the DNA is TGCGCCAGCAGCTGGCGGGGTGGGGAGAATTCACCCCTCCACTTT.

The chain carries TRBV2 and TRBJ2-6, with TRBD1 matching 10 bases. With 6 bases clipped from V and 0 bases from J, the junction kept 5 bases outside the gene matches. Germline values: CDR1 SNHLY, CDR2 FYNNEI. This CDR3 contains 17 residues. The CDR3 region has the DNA TGTGCCAGCAGGTTTTGGACAGGGGGCTCTGGGGCCAACGTCCTGACTTTC. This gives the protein CASRFWTGGSGANVLTF.

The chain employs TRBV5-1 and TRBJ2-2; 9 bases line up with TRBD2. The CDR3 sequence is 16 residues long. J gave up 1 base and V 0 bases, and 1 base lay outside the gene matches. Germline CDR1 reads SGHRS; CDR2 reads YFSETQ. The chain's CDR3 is CASSLEAGGNTGELFF. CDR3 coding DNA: TGCGCCAGCAGCTTGGAAGCGGGAGGGAACACCGGGGAGCTGTTTTTT.

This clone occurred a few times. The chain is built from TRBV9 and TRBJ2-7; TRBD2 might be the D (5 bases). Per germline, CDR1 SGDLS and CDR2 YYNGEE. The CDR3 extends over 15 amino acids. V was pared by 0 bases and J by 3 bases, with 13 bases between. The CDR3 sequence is CASSVAGESFYEQYF. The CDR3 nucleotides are TGTGCCAGCAGCGTAGCCGGGGAATCATTCTACGAGCAGTACTTC.

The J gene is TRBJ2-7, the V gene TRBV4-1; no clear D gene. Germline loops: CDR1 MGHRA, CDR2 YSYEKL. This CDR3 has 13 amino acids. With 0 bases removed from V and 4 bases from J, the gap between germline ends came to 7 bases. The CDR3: CASSQEPEYEQYF. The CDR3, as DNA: TGCGCCAGCAGCCAAGAGCCTGAGTACGAGCAGTACTTC.

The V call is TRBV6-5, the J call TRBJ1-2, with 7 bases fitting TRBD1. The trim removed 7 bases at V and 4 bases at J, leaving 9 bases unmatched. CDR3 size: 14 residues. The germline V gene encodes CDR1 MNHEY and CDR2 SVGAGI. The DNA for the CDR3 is TGTGCCAGCACCCCCGCAGGGGGGTTCTATGGCTACACCTTC. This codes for CASTPAGGFYGYTF.

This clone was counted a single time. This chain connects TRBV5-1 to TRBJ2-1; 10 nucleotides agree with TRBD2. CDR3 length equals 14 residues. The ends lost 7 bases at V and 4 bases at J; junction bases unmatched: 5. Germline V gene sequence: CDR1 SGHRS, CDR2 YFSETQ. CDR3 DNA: TGCGCCAGCCGTAGGACTAGCGGATACAATGAGCAGTTCTTC. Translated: CASRRTSGYNEQFF.

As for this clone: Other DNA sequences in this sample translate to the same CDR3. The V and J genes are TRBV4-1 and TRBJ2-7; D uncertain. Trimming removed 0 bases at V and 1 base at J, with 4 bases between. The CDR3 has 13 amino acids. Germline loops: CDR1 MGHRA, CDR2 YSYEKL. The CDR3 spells CASSQDRSYEQYF. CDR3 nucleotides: TGCGCCAGCAGCCAAGACCGTTCCTACGAGCAGTACTTC.

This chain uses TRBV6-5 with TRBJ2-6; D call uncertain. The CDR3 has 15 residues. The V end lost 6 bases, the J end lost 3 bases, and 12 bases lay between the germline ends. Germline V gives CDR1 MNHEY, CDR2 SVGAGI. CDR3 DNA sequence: TGTGCCAGCAGCGGTGCCGAGAGTGGGGCCAACGTCCTGACTTTC. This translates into CASSGAESGANVLTF.

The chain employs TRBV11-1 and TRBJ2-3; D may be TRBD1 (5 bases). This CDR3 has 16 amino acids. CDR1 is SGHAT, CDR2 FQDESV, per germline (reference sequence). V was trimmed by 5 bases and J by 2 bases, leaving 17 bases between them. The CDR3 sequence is CASSGRQGWATDTQYF. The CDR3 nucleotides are TGTGCCAGCAGCGGACGTCAGGGTTGGGCCACAGATACGCAGTATTTT.